One sample yielded the 27 T cell receptor beta chains listed below, sequenced in a study of neurological immune-mediated disorders. One entry per CDR3 protein results from TCRdb running MiXCR on the 5' RACE reads. The sample records tens of thousands of distinct CDR3 sequences, over 12% being singletons. Sequenced material: PBMCs. Receptors originate from a woman aged 50 to 60 in good health.

This clonotype was counted many times. The chain links TRBV15 to TRBJ2-1; 9 nucleotides align to TRBD1. Trimming cost V 0 bases and J 8 bases; bases outside gene matches: 8. CDR1 and CDR2 from the germline V gene are LNHNV and YYDKDF (reference sequence). This CDR3 has 16 residues. CDR3 in amino acids: CATSRDLGQGGDEQFF. CDR3 DNA: TGTGCCACCAGCAGAGATTTGGGACAGGGAGGGGATGAGCAGTTCTTC.

The V call is TRBV7-9, the J call TRBJ2-5; D is ambiguous. V was cut by 7 bases and J by 5 bases, with 8 bases left in between. Germline V lookup: CDR1 SEHNR, CDR2 FQNEAQ (reference sequence). This CDR3 contains 11 residues. DNA for the CDR3: TGTGCCAGCACCCGGCGTGAGACCCAGTACTTC. This gives the protein CASTRRETQYF.

This clonotype was seen repeatedly, ten times or more. The chain combines TRBV20-1 with TRBJ1-3; the D gene is possibly TRBD1 (5 bases). This CDR3 contains 17 residues. V gave up 1 base and J gave up 0 bases, with 16 bases separating them. Germline-derived CDR1 and CDR2 are DFQATT and SNEGSKA (reference sequence). CDR3 bases: TGCAGTGCTAGAGGGGTATGGGGCAGTAGCTCTGGAAACACCATATATTTT. The encoded protein is CSARGVWGSSSGNTIYF.

This clonotype was counted at least ten times. This chain connects TRBV6-5 to TRBJ2-7, with a tentative D call TRBD2 (7 bases). Germline V gene sequence: CDR1 MNHEY, CDR2 SVGAGI. V was clipped by 2 bases and J by 4 bases, with 18 bases between them. This CDR3 contains 16 residues. CDR3 protein: CASSYTRGGRGYEQYF. The CDR3 nucleotides read TGTGCCAGCAGTTACACTCGTGGGGGGCGGGGGTACGAGCAGTACTTC.

There are many counts of this clonotype. This CDR3 reads CATRNSKLLQPQHF. CDR3 DNA: TGTGCCACCAGAAACTCCAAGCTCCTCCAGCCCCAGCATTTT. V and J are TRBV15 and TRBJ1-5; D remains ambiguous. The CDR3 runs to 14 residues. The V gene lost 6 bases and the J gene lost 7 bases, with 16 bases spanning the gap. Germline lookup yields CDR1 LNHNV and CDR2 YYDKDF (reference sequence).

This clonotype appeared many times. The chain links TRBV5-1 to TRBJ2-3, with 14 bases fitting TRBD2. V shed 5 bases, J shed 5 bases, and the junction held 7 bases outside the gene matches. CDR3 length: 16 residues. CDR1 and CDR2 from the germline V gene are SGHRS and YFSETQ. The CDR3 region is CASRSTGTSGGDTQYF. Here the CDR3 DNA reads TGCGCCAGCAGGTCTACCGGGACTAGCGGGGGAGATACGCAGTATTTT.

This clonotype was found many times. The J gene is TRBJ2-7, the V gene TRBV10-2, with 8 bases identical to TRBD2. V lost 2 bases and J lost 3; bases outside the gene matches: 9. This CDR3 comprises 16 residues. Per the germline V gene, CDR1 is WSHSY and CDR2 is SAAADI. The CDR3, as DNA: TGCGCCAGCAGTGAGGGGTTACTTAGCGGGATCTACGAGCAGTACTTC. Translation gives CASSEGLLSGIYEQYF.

There are many counts of this clonotype. V gene TRBV2 combines with J gene TRBJ2-7; 9 nucleotides agree with TRBD1. Looked up from germline, CDR1 is SNHLY and CDR2 is FYNNEI. Losses at the gene ends were 4 bases for V and 2 bases for J; bases not matched to a gene: 3. The CDR3 has 14 residues. The CDR3 loop is CASSGDRVAYEQYF. The CDR3 region has the DNA TGTGCCAGCAGTGGGGACAGGGTCGCCTACGAGCAGTACTTC.

This clonotype has only a few counts. The chain couples TRBV20-1 to TRBJ1-1, with D perhaps matching TRBD1 (5 bases). Germline loops: CDR1 DFQATT, CDR2 SNEGSKA (reference sequence). The ends were cut back, 2 bases at V and 1 base at J, with 14 bases in the middle. The CDR3 extends over 15 amino acids. The CDR3 DNA reads TGCAGTGCTAGATATCCGGGACGCGAGAACACTGAAGCTTTCTTT. Translation: CSARYPGRENTEAFF.

Many counts were recorded for this clonotype. The chain recombines TRBV7-2 with TRBJ1-2; unclear D gene. The length of the CDR3 is 14 residues. Trimming shortened V by 1 base and J by 5 bases, and 11 bases separated the two germline ends. The V gene's germline CDR1 is SGHTA and CDR2 FQGNSA. The CDR3 sequence is CASSLGNLGYGYTF. In DNA form, the CDR3 reads TGTGCCAGCAGCTTAGGGAACCTCGGGTATGGCTACACCTTC.

This clonotype has ten or more counts. CDR3 DNA: TGTGCCAGCTTAAACCTAGGGACGGCAAACACCGGGGAGCTGTTTTTT. It yields the protein CASLNLGTANTGELFF. This chain links TRBV28 with TRBJ2-2; either TRBD1 or TRBD2 may fit D (5 bases each). With 8 bases removed from V and 2 bases from J, the gap between germline ends came to 18 bases. The CDR3 consists of 16 residues. The germline V gene has CDR1 MDHEN and CDR2 SYDVKM. The full variable domain, its missing parts supplied by reference TRBV28 and TRBJ2-2, is DVKVTQSSRYLVKRTGEKVFLECVQDMDHENMFWYRQDPGLGLRLIYFSYDVKMKEKGDIPEGYSVSREKKERFSLILESASTNQTSMYLCASLNLGTANTGELFFGEGSRLTVL.

This clonotype has at least ten counts. The chain couples TRBV20-1 to TRBJ2-5; weak D call: TRBD2 (6 bases). The ends were cut back, 7 bases at V and 5 bases at J, with 17 bases in the middle. The length of the CDR3 is 13 residues. CDR1 is DFQATT and CDR2 is SNEGSKA in the germline V gene (reference sequence). This chain's CDR3 is CSVRRAGPETQYF. In DNA form, the CDR3 reads TGCAGTGTCCGCCGGGCGGGGCCGGAGACCCAGTACTTC.

This clonotype has a count of ten or more. J is TRBJ1-2 and V is TRBV20-1; maybe TRBD1 (6 bases). The CDR3 is 12 residues long. The germline CDR1 and CDR2 sequences are DFQATT and SNEGSKA (reference sequence). Deletions cut 6 bases from V and 6 bases from J, with 14 bases between. The CDR3 sequence: CSAPRPGDGYTF. CDR3 coding DNA: TGCAGTGCCCCCCGACCAGGGGATGGCTACACCTTC.

There are many counts of this clonotype. The genes are TRBV5-1 and TRBJ2-5; TRBD1 might be the D (6 bases). V was trimmed by 0 bases and J by 6 bases, leaving 15 bases between them. CDR3 length equals 15 residues. The germline V gene has CDR1 SGHRS and CDR2 YFSETQ. This CDR3 reads CASSLAAGAAKTQYF. CDR3 coding DNA: TGCGCCAGCAGCTTGGCCGCAGGGGCGGCGAAGACCCAGTACTTC.

This clonotype was seen at least ten times. This may be a read error: a much more frequent sequence differs by one nucleotide. This chain joins TRBV5-6 and TRBJ2-2; D call uncertain. Germline-derived CDR1 and CDR2 are SGHDT and YYEEEE. Trimming took off 3 bases at V and 6 bases at J, with 3 bases between the two ends. The CDR3 length is 11 residues. CDR3 sequence reads: CASSWAGELFF. CDR3 nucleotide sequence: TGTGCCAGCAGCTGGGCCGGGGAGCTGTTTTTT.

This clonotype showed up many times. V and J are TRBV6-2 or TRBV6-3 and TRBJ2-1, with 8 bases lining up with TRBD2. V gave up 2 bases and J gave up 12 bases; unmatched junction bases: 6. The CDR3 loop spans 13 amino acids. Germline-derived CDR1 and CDR2 are MNHEY and SVGEGT. This chain's CDR3 is CASSYGMAGGQFF. The DNA for the CDR3 is TGTGCCAGCAGTTACGGGATGGCGGGGGGGCAGTTCTTC.

The V call is TRBV18, the J call TRBJ1-1; perhaps TRBD1 as D (6 bases). The CDR3 extends over 15 amino acids. Germline lookup yields CDR1 KGHSH and CDR2 LQKENI. V was pared by 6 bases and J by 1 base, with 15 bases between. Here the CDR3 reads CASSQMTGENTEAFF. The CDR3 bases are TGTGCCAGCTCGCAAATGACAGGAGAGAACACTGAAGCTTTCTTT.

This clonotype was counted between two and nine times. This chain links TRBV15 with TRBJ1-1; D call uncertain. V gave up 0 bases and J gave up 5 bases, with 7 bases separating them. The CDR3 is made up of 13 amino acids. CDR1 LNHNV and CDR2 YYDKDF come from the germline V gene (reference sequence). CDR3 amino acids: CATSRDGRTEAFF. In DNA form, the CDR3 reads TGTGCCACCAGCAGAGATGGAAGGACTGAAGCTTTCTTT. The variable domain in full, completed from reference TRBV15 and TRBJ1-1, reads DAMVIQNPRYQVTQFGKPVTLSCSQTLNHNVMYWYQQKSSQAPKLLFHYYDKDFNNEADTPDNFQSRRPNTSFCFLDIRSPGLGDTAMYLCATSRDGRTEAFFGQGTRLTVV.

In its sample, this clonotype was seen many times. The rearrangement joins TRBV15 to TRBJ2-3; no clear D gene. The length of the CDR3 is 13 residues. Trimming pared 3 bases from V and 1 base from J, leaving 5 bases between. Germline CDR1 and CDR2: LNHNV and YYDKDF (reference sequence). The CDR3 is CATSSTGTDTQYF. The DNA for the CDR3 is TGTGCCACCAGCAGCACAGGCACAGATACGCAGTATTTT.

The chain has TRBV5-8 and TRBJ2-2; D possibly corresponds to TRBD2 (5 bases). CDR3 length: 15 amino acids. Looked up from germline, CDR1 is SGHTS and CDR2 is YDEGEE. V was clipped by 4 bases and J by 2 bases, with 12 bases between them. CDR3 coding DNA: TGTGCCAGCAGCACCAGGACTCAAAACACCGGGGAGCTGTTTTTT. Protein: CASSTRTQNTGELFF.

This clonotype was detected ten times or more. V and J are TRBV10-3 and TRBJ2-7, with TRBD1 matching 8 bases. V lost 10 bases, J lost 6 bases, and 14 bases stayed unmatched. This CDR3 is 14 amino acids long. CDR1 and CDR2 from the germline V gene are ENHRY and SYGVKD. In DNA, the CDR3 is TGTGCCACCCAGGGGGCTTTAGACACGACCGAGCAGTACTTC. Translated: CATQGALDTTEQYF.

This clonotype was found many times. The genes are TRBV10-3 and TRBJ1-4, with D hard to call. Germline CDR1 and CDR2: ENHRY and SYGVKD. Trimming removed 0 bases from V and 8 bases from J, with 10 bases in between. The CDR3 runs to 14 residues. In nucleotides, the CDR3 is TGTGCCATCAGTGAGTCAAGGCAGAGGGAAAAACTGTTTTTT. Its protein is CAISESRQREKLFF.

There are many counts of this clonotype. Here the CDR3 reads CASSPGGLVQETQYF. The CDR3 nucleotides are TGCGCCAGCAGCCCCGGCGGGTTAGTGCAAGAGACCCAGTACTTC. The V call is TRBV5-1, the J call TRBJ2-5; tentative D call: TRBD2 (5 bases). Germline CDR1 is SGHRS and CDR2 is YFSETQ. The V end was cut by 4 bases, the J end by 2 bases, with 15 bases between. This CDR3 is built from 15 residues.

In this sample, this clonotype turned up many times. The V gene is TRBV28, the J gene TRBJ2-2; the match to TRBD2 covers 16 bases. The germline gives CDR1 MDHEN, CDR2 SYDVKM. Trimming removed 6 bases from V and 7 bases from J; junction bases left unmatched: 11. This CDR3 region has 18 residues. The CDR3 protein is CASSSQGLAGGTFGELFF. The DNA of the CDR3 is TGTGCCAGCAGCTCTCAGGGACTAGCGGGAGGGACTTTCGGGGAGCTGTTTTTT.

This clonotype was recorded at least ten times. The chain employs TRBV6-5 and TRBJ2-2, with 8 bases matching TRBD1. The CDR3 sequence is 14 residues long. After removal of 5 bases from V and 7 bases from J, the junction contained 6 bases not matched to a gene. Germline V gene sequence: CDR1 MNHEY, CDR2 SVGAGI. The CDR3 coding sequence is TGTGCCAGCAGTGGACAGGGCAAGAGCGGGGAGCTGTTTTTT. Translation: CASSGQGKSGELFF.

This clonotype was observed many times. The rearrangement joins TRBV5-1 to TRBJ1-1, with 7 bases lining up with TRBD1. Germline loops: CDR1 SGHRS, CDR2 YFSETQ. With V trimmed by 2 bases and J by 3 bases, 7 bases remained unmatched. This CDR3 has 15 residues. CDR3 amino acids: CASSLTGVGDTEAFF. The CDR3, as DNA: TGCGCCAGCAGCTTAACAGGGGTTGGGGACACTGAAGCTTTCTTT.

J is TRBJ2-3 and V is TRBV12-3 or TRBV12-4, with unresolved D. The CDR3 is 15 amino acids. The V end lost 2 bases, the J end lost 0 bases, and 9 bases lay between the germline ends. In DNA, the CDR3 is TGTGCCAGCAGTTTATGGTCGGAAAGCACAGATACGCAGTATTTT. Amino acids: CASSLWSESTDTQYF.